The 15 T cell receptor beta chains listed next were all sequenced from one sample in a study of T cell repertoires in cytomegalovirus infection. For these receptors, no antigen is known. A single record per CDR3 protein comes from TCRdb applying MiXCR to the reads. This sample carries roughly 220,000 distinct CDR3 sequences, less than 50% of them seen once, and the ten largest clones take about 60%. Sequencing used CD8+ T cells from cultured PBMCs, obtained from culture after CMV antigen stimulation. These receptors all stem from a human donor in good health (CMV status not recorded). Some clones in this sample may be carry-over from other donors' samples.

The J gene is TRBJ2-3, the V gene TRBV3-1; 9 nucleotides align to TRBD2. The CDR3 length is 14 residues. V shed 5 bases and J 6 bases; nucleotides not matched to a gene: 6. CDR1 LGHDT and CDR2 YNNKEL come from the germline V gene (reference sequence). CDR3 nucleotides: TGTGCCAGCAGCGAGGCGGGAGGGCCGGATACGCAGTATTTT. Translated: CASSEAGGPDTQYF.

This clonotype was counted between two and nine times. The chain has TRBV6-5 and TRBJ2-3; maybe TRBD2 (5 bases). V was shortened by 0 bases and J by 6 bases, with 10 bases between the two germline ends. Germline V gives CDR1 MNHEY, CDR2 SVGAGI. The CDR3 length is 14 residues. CDR3 loop: CASSYSTSGDTQYF. The CDR3 nucleotides read TGTGCCAGCAGTTACTCTACTAGTGGGGATACGCAGTATTTT.

This clonotype was counted only a few times. The J gene is TRBJ2-1, the V gene TRBV28; D not certain. Germline V lookup: CDR1 MDHEN, CDR2 SYDVKM. Trimming removed 10 bases at V and 4 bases at J, with 11 bases between. CDR3 size: 12 residues. For the CDR3, the DNA is TGTGCCACCTTGGGCGGATACAATGAGCAGTTCTTC. This sequence encodes CATLGGYNEQFF.

The gene calls are TRBV12-3 or TRBV12-4 and TRBJ2-5; 9 positions agree with TRBD2. The J segment lost 6 bases and the V segment lost 5 bases, leaving 13 bases of the junction unmatched. The CDR3 totals 16 residues. CDR3 bases: TGTGCCAGCAGTCCACCAGGACTAGCGTGGCAAAAGACCCAGTACTTC. This encodes CASSPPGLAWQKTQYF.

This clonotype was detected a few times. The V and J genes are TRBV28 and TRBJ2-5; the D gene is possibly TRBD1 (5 bases). There are 12 residues in the CDR3. Germline V lookup: CDR1 MDHEN, CDR2 SYDVKM. V dropped 7 bases and J dropped 3 bases, with 9 bases sitting between them. In nucleotides, the CDR3 is TGTGCCAGCACCAGGGATGAAGAGACCCAGTACTTC. The encoded protein is CASTRDEETQYF. Filled out from reference TRBV28 and TRBJ2-5, the complete variable domain reads DVKVTQSSRYLVKRTGEKVFLECVQDMDHENMFWYRQDPGLGLRLIYFSYDVKMKEKGDIPEGYSVSREKKERFSLILESASTNQTSMYLCASTRDEETQYFGPGTRLLVL.

This clonotype was seen only a few times. V gene TRBV4-1 combines with J gene TRBJ2-1; TRBD2 agrees at 7 bases. There are 18 residues in the CDR3. CDR1 and CDR2 from the germline V gene are MGHRA and YSYEKL. The V gene end was trimmed by 1 base and the J gene end by 0 bases; junction bases not matched to a gene: 9. The CDR3: CASSQGATSRHSYNEQFF. CDR3 coding DNA: TGCGCCAGCAGCCAAGGTGCGACTAGCCGGCACTCCTACAATGAGCAGTTCTTC.

Only a few counts were recorded for this clonotype. The rearrangement joins TRBV12-3 or TRBV12-4 to TRBJ2-7, with 12 bases fitting TRBD2. This CDR3 spans 15 amino acids. Trimming cost V 5 bases and J 4 bases; bases outside gene matches: 6. CDR3 sequence reads: CASSPSGRAKYEQYF. As DNA, the CDR3 is TGTGCCAGCAGTCCTAGCGGGAGGGCCAAGTACGAGCAGTACTTC.

The chain links TRBV7-6 to TRBJ2-1; the D gene is possibly TRBD2 (6 bases). This CDR3 is built from 16 residues. The germline V gene has CDR1 SGHVS and CDR2 FNYEAQ. Between the trimmed V and J ends, which lost 4 bases and 2 bases, there was a span of 15 bases. CDR3 sequence reads: CASSSPRDSTYNEQFF. The CDR3 coding sequence is TGTGCCAGCAGCTCACCTCGGGACTCGACCTACAATGAGCAGTTCTTC.

The sample holds a few counts of this clonotype. The V gene is TRBV7-2, the J gene TRBJ2-3; TRBD2 matches at 14 bases. The CDR3 has 17 residues. V dropped 4 bases and J dropped 2; count of bases not matched to a gene: 5. Germline V CDR1 and CDR2: SGHTA, FQGNSA. CDR3 DNA: TGTGCCAGCAGCTCGGGACTAGCGGGAGCATCCACAGATACGCAGTATTTT. It translates to CASSSGLAGASTDTQYF.

This chain connects TRBV11-2 to TRBJ1-3; a weak D match, TRBD1 (6 bases). The CDR3 is made up of 18 amino acids. Trimming stripped 3 bases from V and 0 bases from J, with 18 bases between. CDR1 and CDR2 (germline): SGHAT, FQNNGV. The chain's CDR3 is CASSFSFTDSASGNTIYF. The CDR3 region has the DNA TGTGCCAGCAGCTTTTCCTTTACGGACAGCGCCTCTGGAAACACCATATATTTT.

The genes are TRBV11-2 and TRBJ2-1; unclear D gene. The CDR3 loop spans 13 amino acids. Trimming stripped 4 bases from V and 11 bases from J, with 15 bases between. Germline CDR1 SGHAT, CDR2 FQNNGV. The CDR3 loop reads CASSSRTVSKQFF. CDR3 nucleotide sequence: TGTGCCAGCAGCTCTCGGACCGTGTCTAAGCAGTTCTTC.

V is TRBV13 and J is TRBJ1-6, with D perhaps matching TRBD1 (6 bases). With 5 bases removed from V and 5 bases from J, the gap between germline ends came to 10 bases. This CDR3 comprises 14 residues. Germline V gene lookup returns CDR1 PRHDT and CDR2 FYEKMQ (reference sequence). The CDR3 DNA reads TGTGCCAGCAGCCCCTGGACAGATAATTCACCCCTCCACTTT. Translation: CASSPWTDNSPLHF.

This clonotype was recorded at least ten times. The chain carries TRBV7-2 and TRBJ2-3; TRBD2 aligns across 14 bases. The germline V gene has CDR1 SGHTA and CDR2 FQGNSA. Trimming at V came to 0 bases and at J to 3 bases, leaving 5 bases not matched to a gene. The CDR3 covers 18 residues. Here the CDR3 DNA reads TGTGCCAGCAGCTTAGCGTTGACTAGCGGGAGGGCGACAGATACGCAGTATTTT. Its protein is CASSLALTSGRATDTQYF.

This clonotype came up a few times. V and J are TRBV7-6 and TRBJ2-5, with a possible D match to TRBD1 (5 bases). V was shortened by 5 bases and J by 6 bases, with 16 bases between the two germline ends. The germline V gene encodes CDR1 SGHVS and CDR2 FNYEAQ. This CDR3 is 14 amino acids long. CDR3 nucleotides: TGTGCCAGCAGCCCCGCCTCCCAGGGAAAGACCCAGTACTTC. Amino acid sequence: CASSPASQGKTQYF.

This clonotype appeared a few times. The chain joins TRBV12-5 to TRBJ2-7; no clear D. The CDR3 loop spans 12 amino acids. Looked up from germline, CDR1 is LGHNT and CDR2 is FRNRAP. The V gene lost 6 bases and the J gene lost 5 bases, with 11 bases spanning the gap. CDR3 in amino acids: CASGLGPHEQYF. In DNA form, the CDR3 reads TGTGCTAGTGGCCTCGGTCCCCACGAGCAGTACTTC.